The table lists the clone carrying this TCR beta chain with a few counts. Its antigen is not known. This entry is derived from a study of identical twins. Trimming took off 4 bases at V and 0 bases at J, with 19 bases between the two ends. The CDR3 totals 18 residues. Overall study results and limits: It was possible that invariant MAIT and iNKT cells partly confounded the zero-insertion analyses. Fewer insertions were carried by abundant cord blood beta clonotypes, but none was seen in memory repertoires. Twins' excess sharing was less marked for out-of-frame beta sequences.

Healthy Caucasians provided all donations. TCRdb re-analysed the 5' RACE reads in MiXCR, keeping a single row per CDR3 protein. The data show about 550,000 distinct CDR3 sequences, approximately 20% seen once. This same sample was also taken into another study, of yellow fever vaccine responses in identical twins.

The sequenced material came from CD4+ T cells sorted from blood. The J gene is TRBJ2-1, the V gene TRBV12-3 or TRBV12-4; D is possibly TRBD2 (6 bases). The sequence derives from a woman between 18 and 30 years old in good health. The CDR3 sequence: CASSSRTGEVNSYNEQFF. In nucleotides, the CDR3 is TGTGCCAGCAGTTCAAGGACGGGAGAGGTGAACTCCTACAATGAGCAGTTCTTC.